Following are 19 T cell receptor beta chains from one sample sequenced in a study of blood T cell repertoires in COVID-19. This table comes from immunoSEQ multiplex PCR, and its TCRdb copy is limited to in-frame clones, with some not included. Among 200,000 to 250,000 clones, over 65% were seen once, and the ten largest hold about 3.7%. Source material: PBMCs or T cells enriched from blood (not recorded which). Receptors were obtained from a woman in her sixties who had recovered from COVID-19.

This clone was seen just once. The genes are TRBV5-1 and TRBJ2-1; 9 bases agree with TRBD2. Germline V gives CDR1 SGHRS, CDR2 YFSETQ. This CDR3 region has 15 residues. The V segment lost 7 bases and the J segment 5 bases; nucleotides outside the gene matches: 10. The DNA of the CDR3 is TGCGCCAGCGCCGAGGGGACTAGCAAAGACAATGAGCAGTTCTTC. Translating it yields CASAEGTSKDNEQFF.

CDR3 sequence reads: CASSLDREDYGYTF. The CDR3 nucleotides read TGCGCCAGCAGCTTAGACAGGGAGGACTATGGCTACACCTTC. J is TRBJ1-2 and V is TRBV5-1; 7 bases map to TRBD1. Losses at the gene ends were 2 bases for V and 3 bases for J; bases not matched to a gene: 4. Germline V CDR1 and CDR2: SGHRS, YFSETQ. This CDR3 has 14 amino acids.

This chain joins TRBV18 and TRBJ1-2; unclear D gene. The CDR3 is 15 residues long. Trimming pared 0 bases from V and 1 base from J, leaving 9 bases between. Germline V CDR1 and CDR2: KGHSH, LQKENI. CDR3 sequence reads: CASSPPSTSNYGYTF. The DNA for the CDR3 is TGTGCCAGCTCACCACCCAGTACCAGTAACTATGGCTACACCTTC.

The rearrangement links TRBV5-6 to TRBJ2-2, with TRBD2 identical over 10 bases. CDR1 and CDR2 (germline): SGHDT, YYEEEE. CDR3 length equals 16 residues. V lost 0 bases to trimming and J lost 7 bases; unmatched junction nucleotides: 6. The CDR3 DNA follows: TGTGCCAGCAGCTTGGCTAGCGGGAGAATGGTCGGGGAGCTGTTTTTT. This sequence encodes CASSLASGRMVGELFF. Using reference TRBV5-6 and TRBJ2-2 for the parts outside the CDR3, the full variable domain is DAGVTQSPTHLIKTRGQQVTLRCSPKSGHDTVSWYQQALGQGPQFIFQYYEEEERQRGNFPDRFSGHQFPNYSSELNVNALLLGDSALYLCASSLASGRMVGELFFGEGSRLTVL.

This clone was detected only once. This chain connects TRBV27 to TRBJ2-5, with D perhaps matching TRBD2 (6 bases). Germline-derived CDR1 and CDR2 are MNHEY and SMNVEV (reference sequence). V lost 8 bases to trimming and J lost 1 base, with 8 bases between them. This CDR3 has 12 amino acids. This CDR3 is CASGGAQETQYF. CDR3 sequence (DNA): TGTGCCAGCGGCGGGGCCCAAGAGACCCAGTACTTC.

This clone was found a few times. The rearrangement joins TRBV27 to TRBJ1-6; D gene ambiguous. Looked up from germline, CDR1 is MNHEY and CDR2 is SMNVEV (reference sequence). The germline V and J ends were trimmed by 0 bases and 7 bases, with 16 bases remaining between them. CDR3 length: 17 residues. The CDR3 DNA reads as TGTGCCAGCAGTTTATCCCCCCTGGCAGGTTGGAATTCACCCCTCCACTTT. This encodes CASSLSPLAGWNSPLHF.

The gene calls are TRBV6-5 and TRBJ2-5; no definite D call. The CDR3 has 13 residues. Germline-derived CDR1 and CDR2 are MNHEY and SVGAGI. V dropped 0 bases and J dropped 14 bases, with 16 bases sitting between them. Written as DNA, the CDR3 is TGTGCCAGCAGTTACTCGAGAGGCAGCGTGCCTTACTTC. It codes for CASSYSRGSVPYF.

J is TRBJ1-1 and V is TRBV2; the match to TRBD1 covers 8 bases. V was clipped by 5 bases and J by 1 base; unmatched bases: 6. CDR1 is SNHLY, CDR2 FYNNEI, per germline. The CDR3 sequence is 15 residues long. The CDR3 DNA reads as TGTGCCAGCAGTCGAGGACAGGGCTGGAACACTGAAGCTTTCTTT. Translation: CASSRGQGWNTEAFF.

The chain combines TRBV7-9 with TRBJ1-1; D possibly corresponds to TRBD1 (6 bases). V lost 5 bases and J lost 6, with 25 bases in between. Germline CDR1 is SEHNR and CDR2 is FQNEAQ (reference sequence). This CDR3 region has 17 residues. The CDR3 DNA reads TGTGCCAGCAGCCCTAGCGGACAGAACTACCCTGAACCTGAAGCTTTCTTT. Protein sequence: CASSPSGQNYPEPEAFF.

V gene TRBV2 combines with J gene TRBJ2-7, with 7 bases aligning to TRBD2. The germline V gene encodes CDR1 SNHLY and CDR2 FYNNEI. Trimming at V came to 4 bases and at J to 2 bases, leaving 5 bases not matched to a gene. The CDR3 totals 14 residues. The CDR3 DNA reads as TGTGCCAGCAGTGGGGAGGGAATCCCCTACGAGCAGTACTTC. Its translation is CASSGEGIPYEQYF.

The chain employs TRBV7-9 and TRBJ1-2; TRBD1 matches at 10 bases. Germline CDR1 reads SEHNR; CDR2 reads FQNEAQ (reference sequence). V lost 1 base to trimming and J lost 7 bases; unmatched junction nucleotides: 0. The CDR3 totals 13 residues. CDR3 sequence: CASSLGQGAGYTF. The DNA for the CDR3 is TGTGCCAGCAGCTTAGGACAGGGGGCTGGCTACACCTTC.

The chain combines TRBV9 with TRBJ1-2; 10 nucleotides line up with TRBD1. Germline trimming cut 3 bases from V and 7 bases from J; bases unmatched to any gene: 6. Germline loops: CDR1 SGDLS, CDR2 YYNGEE. There are 14 residues in the CDR3. For the CDR3, the DNA is TGTGCCAGCAGCGCCAGACAGGGGGCGGTTGGCTACACCTTC. This gives the protein CASSARQGAVGYTF.

The chain has TRBV6-5 and TRBJ1-5; D ambiguous. The CDR3 totals 16 residues. Per germline, CDR1 MNHEY and CDR2 SVGAGI. Trimming removed 2 bases from V and 6 bases from J, with 17 bases in between. DNA for the CDR3: TGTGCCAGCAGTTACATATCGGGAATCCCCAGTCAGCCCCAGCATTTT. Protein product: CASSYISGIPSQPQHF.

In nucleotides, the CDR3 is TGTGCCAGCAGTTACGGGCAGGGGAATTCACCCCTCCACTTT. This gives the protein CASSYGQGNSPLHF. The chain has TRBV6-6 and TRBJ1-6; D possibly corresponds to TRBD1 (6 bases). The CDR3 loop spans 14 amino acids. Germline CDR1 is MNHNY and CDR2 is SVGAGI (reference sequence). V lost 2 bases to trimming and J lost 7 bases, with 9 bases between them.

The chain recombines TRBV10-1 with TRBJ2-2; 7 bases line up with TRBD2. Trimming cost V 5 bases and J 1 base; bases outside gene matches: 4. The CDR3 covers 15 residues. Germline V lookup: CDR1 WNHNN, CDR2 SYGVQD (reference sequence). CDR3 bases: TGCGCCAGCAGTCTGGCTAGCGGGAACACCGGGGAGCTGTTTTTT. This translates into CASSLASGNTGELFF.

This chain connects TRBV6-1 to TRBJ2-7; 7 nucleotides align to TRBD1. The CDR3 has 15 residues. The V segment lost 3 bases and the J segment 2 bases; nucleotides outside the gene matches: 7. The germline CDR1 and CDR2 sequences are MNHNS and SASEGT. CDR3 loop: CASSEIPGTAYEQYF. The CDR3 coding sequence is TGTGCCAGCAGTGAGATACCCGGGACAGCCTACGAGCAGTACTTC.

The chain has TRBV5-1 and TRBJ2-5; possibly TRBD2 for D (5 bases). This CDR3 spans 15 amino acids. Germline assignment: CDR1 SGHRS and CDR2 YFSETQ. V lost 0 bases and J lost 5, with 14 bases in between. This CDR3 is CASSLGLALWETQYF. For the CDR3, the DNA is TGCGCCAGCAGCTTGGGCCTAGCTCTCTGGGAGACCCAGTACTTC. The variable domain in full, with the rest retrieved from reference TRBV5-1 and TRBJ2-5, is KAGVTQTPRYLIKTRGQQVTLSCSPISGHRSVSWYQQTPGQGLQFLFEYFSETQRNKGNFPGRFSGRQFSNSRSEMNVSTLELGDSALYLCASSLGLALWETQYFGPGTRLLVL.

This sequence joins TRBV7-3 and TRBJ1-2; tentatively, D is TRBD1 (5 bases). The CDR3 length is 16 residues. V was clipped by 5 bases and J by 2 bases, with 18 bases between them. The germline CDR1 and CDR2 sequences are SGHTA and FQGTGA. CDR3 sequence: CASSPRGQLLNYGYTF. CDR3 DNA: TGTGCCAGCAGCCCAAGGGGCCAGCTCCTAAACTATGGCTACACCTTC.

The chain employs TRBV6-2 or TRBV6-3 and TRBJ1-2, with D perhaps TRBD1 (5 bases). V lost 4 bases and J lost 1, with 13 bases in between. CDR1 is MNHEY and CDR2 is SVGEGT in the germline V gene. The CDR3 totals 15 residues. This CDR3 reads CASSLGGVYNYGYTF. The CDR3 nucleotides are TGTGCCAGCAGTTTAGGAGGGGTTTATAACTATGGCTACACCTTC.